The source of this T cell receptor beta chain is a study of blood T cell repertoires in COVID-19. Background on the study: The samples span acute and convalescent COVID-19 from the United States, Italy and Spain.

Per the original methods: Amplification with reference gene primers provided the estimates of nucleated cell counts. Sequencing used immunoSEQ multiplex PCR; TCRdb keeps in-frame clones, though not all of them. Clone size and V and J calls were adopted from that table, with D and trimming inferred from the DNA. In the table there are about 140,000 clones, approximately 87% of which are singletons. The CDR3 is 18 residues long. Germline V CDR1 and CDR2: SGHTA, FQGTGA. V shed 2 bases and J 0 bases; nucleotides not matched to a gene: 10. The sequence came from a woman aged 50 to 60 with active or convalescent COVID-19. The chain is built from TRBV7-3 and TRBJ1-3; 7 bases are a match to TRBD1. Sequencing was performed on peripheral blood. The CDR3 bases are TGTGCCAGCAGCTTAGTCATTAGACAGGGCCTCTCTGGAAACACCATATATTTT. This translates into CASSLVIRQGLSGNTIYF.